This T cell receptor beta chain is from a study of shared clonotypes between healthy human individuals. Notes on the study in general: Larger richness was generally estimated for naive than memory subsets.

It was at deep level that the assay was run. Per sorted-subset replicate PCR, input was approximately 200 ng DNA, representing some 30,000 T cell genomes. Sequenced by immunoSEQ multiplex PCR; TCRdb stores in-frame clones only, minus some. There are about 1.1 million clones in the sample; around 82% occur only once, and roughly 0.57% lies in the top ten. Germline V CDR1 and CDR2: MNHNY, SVGAGI (reference sequence). The ends were cut back, 4 bases at V and 7 bases at J, with 5 bases in the middle. The CDR3 consists of 11 residues. A word on this clone: Its antigen is not identified.

Source material: memory CD4+ T cells from PBMCs. The subset was: CD45RA-negative fraction. V is TRBV6-6 and J is TRBJ2-1; no reliable D call. The TCR was taken from a man aged 18 to 30 in good health. Some clones in this sample may be carry-over from other donors' samples. CDR3 DNA: TGTGCCAGCAGTTTTCGGAATGAGCAGTTCTTC. Amino acids: CASSFRNEQFF.